This TCR beta chain was captured in a study of control samples from healthy donors and cancer patients. Produced via immunoSEQ multiplex PCR; TCRdb's table is partial and in-frame only. The data hold fewer than 120,000 clones, with around nine tenths observed a single time. The sample comprised PBMCs. This TCR derives from a woman in her sixties or seventies with lung cancer.

CDR3 amino acids: CASSSSGTTQETQYF. The CDR3 bases are TGTGCCAGCAGCTCATCCGGGACTACCCAAGAGACCCAGTACTTC. The rearrangement links TRBV7-2 to TRBJ2-5; 7 positions match TRBD2. The CDR3 consists of 15 residues. Germline trimming cut 4 bases from V and 1 base from J; bases unmatched to any gene: 6. The germline CDR1 and CDR2 sequences are SGHTA and FQGNSA.